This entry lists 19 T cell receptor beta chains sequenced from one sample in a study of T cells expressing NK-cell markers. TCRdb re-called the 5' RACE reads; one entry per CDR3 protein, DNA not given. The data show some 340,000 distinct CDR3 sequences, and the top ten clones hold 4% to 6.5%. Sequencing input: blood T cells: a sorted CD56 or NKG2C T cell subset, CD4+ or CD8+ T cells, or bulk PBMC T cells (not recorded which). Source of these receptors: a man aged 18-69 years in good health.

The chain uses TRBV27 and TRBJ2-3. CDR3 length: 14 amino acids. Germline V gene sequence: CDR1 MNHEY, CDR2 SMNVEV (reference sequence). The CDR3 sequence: CASSLSLLVDTQYF.

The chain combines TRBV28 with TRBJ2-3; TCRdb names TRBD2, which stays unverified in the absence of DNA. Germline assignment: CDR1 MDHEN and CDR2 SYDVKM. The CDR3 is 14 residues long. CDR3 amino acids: CASSLKWGRNTQYF.

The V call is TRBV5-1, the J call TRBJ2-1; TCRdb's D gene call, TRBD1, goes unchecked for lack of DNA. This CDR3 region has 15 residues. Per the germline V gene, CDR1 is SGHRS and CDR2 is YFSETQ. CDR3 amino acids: CASSLRGGGRDEQFF.

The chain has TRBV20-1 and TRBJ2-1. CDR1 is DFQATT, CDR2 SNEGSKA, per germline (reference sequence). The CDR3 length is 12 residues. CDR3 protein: CSAREAGNEQFF.

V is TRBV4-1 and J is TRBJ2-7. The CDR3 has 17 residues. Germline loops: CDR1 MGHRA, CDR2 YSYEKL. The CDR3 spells CASSQFIPIVGAYEQYF.

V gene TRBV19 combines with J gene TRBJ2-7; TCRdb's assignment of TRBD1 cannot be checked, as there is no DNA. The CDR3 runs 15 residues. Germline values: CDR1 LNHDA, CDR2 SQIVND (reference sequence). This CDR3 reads CASSARQGNNYEQYF. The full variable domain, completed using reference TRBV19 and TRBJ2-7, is DGGITQSPKYLFRKEGQNVTLSCEQNLNHDAMYWYRQDPGQGLRLIYYSQIVNDFQKGDIAEGYSVSREKKESFPLTVTSAQKNPTAFYLCASSARQGNNYEQYFGPGTRLTVT.

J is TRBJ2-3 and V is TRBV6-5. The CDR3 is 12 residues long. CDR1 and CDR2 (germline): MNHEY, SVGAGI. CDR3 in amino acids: CASSSMADTQYF.

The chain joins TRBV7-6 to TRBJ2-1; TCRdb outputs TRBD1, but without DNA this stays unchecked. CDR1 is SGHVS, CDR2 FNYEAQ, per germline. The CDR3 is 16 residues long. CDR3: CASSLRGAGIYGEQFF.

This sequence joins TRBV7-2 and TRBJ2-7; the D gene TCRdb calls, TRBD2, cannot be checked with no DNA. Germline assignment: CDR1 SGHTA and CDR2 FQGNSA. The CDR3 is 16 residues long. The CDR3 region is CASSLTSGGAAYEQYF.

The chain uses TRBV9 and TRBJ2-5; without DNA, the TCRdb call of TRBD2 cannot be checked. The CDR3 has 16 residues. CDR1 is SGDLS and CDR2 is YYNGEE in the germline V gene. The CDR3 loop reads CASSVTLDMYQETQYF.

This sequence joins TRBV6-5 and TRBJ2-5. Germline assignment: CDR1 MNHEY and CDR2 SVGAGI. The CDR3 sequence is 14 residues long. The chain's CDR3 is CASSYSALGETQYF.

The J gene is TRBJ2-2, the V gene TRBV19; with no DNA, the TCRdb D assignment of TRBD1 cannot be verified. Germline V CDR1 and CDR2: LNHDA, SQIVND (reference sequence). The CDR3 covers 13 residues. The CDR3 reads CASKDTSTGELFF.

The CDR3 sequence: CASSLGQGRGNSPLHF. The J gene is TRBJ1-6, the V gene TRBV7-2; the TCRdb call, TRBD1, lacks DNA for checking. CDR1 is SGHTA, CDR2 FQGNSA, per germline. The CDR3 runs 16 residues. The whole variable domain, remainder taken from reference TRBV7-2 and TRBJ1-6, is GAGVSQSPSNKVTEKGKDVELRCDPISGHTALYWYRQSLGQGLEFLIYFQGNSAPDKSGLPSDRFSAERTGGSVSTLTIQRTQQEDSAVYLCASSLGQGRGNSPLHFGNGTRLTVT.

The CDR3 protein is CSARDGGGGQETQYF. The rearrangement links TRBV20-1 to TRBJ2-5; TCRdb returns TRBD1, unconfirmable since there is no DNA. Germline V lookup: CDR1 DFQATT, CDR2 SNEGSKA (reference sequence). This CDR3 has 15 amino acids.

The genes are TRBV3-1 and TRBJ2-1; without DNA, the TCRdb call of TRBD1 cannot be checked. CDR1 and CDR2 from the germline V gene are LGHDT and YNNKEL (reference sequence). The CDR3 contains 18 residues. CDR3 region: CASSPRQGRGPQGNEQFF.

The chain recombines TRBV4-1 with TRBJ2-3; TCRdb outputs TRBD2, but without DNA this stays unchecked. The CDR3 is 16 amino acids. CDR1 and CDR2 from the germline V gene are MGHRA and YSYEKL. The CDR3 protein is CASSLAENDYTDTQYF.

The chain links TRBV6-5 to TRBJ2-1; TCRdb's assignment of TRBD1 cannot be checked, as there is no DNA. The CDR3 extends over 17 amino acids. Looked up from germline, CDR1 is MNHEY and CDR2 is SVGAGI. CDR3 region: CASSPLSGGGPYNEQFF.

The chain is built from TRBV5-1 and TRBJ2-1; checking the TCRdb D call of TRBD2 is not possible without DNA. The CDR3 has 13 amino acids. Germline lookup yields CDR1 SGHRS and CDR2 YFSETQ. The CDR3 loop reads CASSPTRINEQFF.

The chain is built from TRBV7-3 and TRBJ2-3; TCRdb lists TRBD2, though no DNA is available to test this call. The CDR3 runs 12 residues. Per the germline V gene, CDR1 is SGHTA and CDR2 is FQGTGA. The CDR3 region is CASSPPLGTQYF.